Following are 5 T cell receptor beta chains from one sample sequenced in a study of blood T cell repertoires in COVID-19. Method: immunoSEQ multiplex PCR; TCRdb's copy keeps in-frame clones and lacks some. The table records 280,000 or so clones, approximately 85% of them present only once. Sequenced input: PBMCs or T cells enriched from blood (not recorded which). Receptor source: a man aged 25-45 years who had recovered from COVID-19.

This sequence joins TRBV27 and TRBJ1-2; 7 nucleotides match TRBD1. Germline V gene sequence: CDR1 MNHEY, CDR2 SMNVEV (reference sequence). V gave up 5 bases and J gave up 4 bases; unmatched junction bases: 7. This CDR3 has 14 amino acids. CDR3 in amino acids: CASSRQGRGYGYTF. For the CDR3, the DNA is TGTGCCAGCAGTAGACAGGGTAGAGGCTATGGCTACACCTTC.

CDR3 sequence: CASSPSGINYGYTF. The CDR3 DNA is TGCGCCAGCAGCCCTTCGGGAATTAACTATGGCTACACCTTC. The gene calls are TRBV5-1 and TRBJ1-2, with unresolved D. Germline values: CDR1 SGHRS, CDR2 YFSETQ. The CDR3 consists of 14 residues. Trimming shortened V by 4 bases and J by 1 base, and 11 bases separated the two germline ends.

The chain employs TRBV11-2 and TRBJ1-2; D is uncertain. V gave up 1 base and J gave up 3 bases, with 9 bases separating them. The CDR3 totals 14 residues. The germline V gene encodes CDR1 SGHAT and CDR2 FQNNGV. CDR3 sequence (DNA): TGTGCCAGCAGCTTAGCCAGAGACTACTATGGCTACACCTTC. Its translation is CASSLARDYYGYTF.

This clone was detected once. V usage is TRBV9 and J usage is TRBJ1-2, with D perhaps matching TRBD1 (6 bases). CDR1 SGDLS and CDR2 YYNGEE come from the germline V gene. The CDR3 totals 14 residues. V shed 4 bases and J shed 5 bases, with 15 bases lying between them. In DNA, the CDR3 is TGTGCCAGCAGCTCGGGACAAAGGGGGTATGGCTACACCTTC. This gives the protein CASSSGQRGYGYTF.

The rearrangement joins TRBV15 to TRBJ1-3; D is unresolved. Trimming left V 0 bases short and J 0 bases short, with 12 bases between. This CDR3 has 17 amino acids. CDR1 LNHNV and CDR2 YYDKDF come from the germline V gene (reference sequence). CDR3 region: CATSRDSLRSSGNTIYF. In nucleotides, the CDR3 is TGTGCCACCAGCAGAGATTCCCTTCGGAGCTCTGGAAACACCATATATTTT. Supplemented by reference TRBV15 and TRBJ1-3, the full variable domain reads DAMVIQNPRYQVTQFGKPVTLSCSQTLNHNVMYWYQQKSSQAPKLLFHYYDKDFNNEADTPDNFQSRRPNTSFCFLDIRSPGLGDTAMYLCATSRDSLRSSGNTIYFGEGSWLTVV.